The 19 T cell receptor beta chains listed next were all sequenced from one sample in a study of T cell changes during pregnancy in multiple sclerosis (dated by TCRdb to the late 2010s). Library preparation used the immunoSEQ multiplex PCR assay. TCRdb holds this immuneACCESS table with in-frame rearrangements only. Some clones are missing; in checked studies, unresolved V genes explain under half, and the rest has no known cause. The sample has 90,000 to 120,000 clones on record, just under 95% of them singletons. The top ten constitute about 0.78% of the sample. The sequences come from peripheral blood, collected in the third trimester of pregnancy. These TCRs come from a female donor in good health, enrolled as a control in a pregnancy study.

The chain carries TRBV11-2 and TRBJ1-3; perhaps TRBD1 as D (5 bases). CDR3 size: 16 residues. Trimming took 1 base from V and 1 from J, leaving 11 bases between them. In germline, CDR1 is SGHAT, CDR2 FQNNGV. In nucleotides, the CDR3 is TGTGCCAGCAGCTTAGTGGGGGGACGTTCTGGAAACACCATATATTTT. This sequence encodes CASSLVGGRSGNTIYF.

The chain joins TRBV9 to TRBJ2-3; no reliable D call. V was pared by 0 bases and J by 4 bases, with 12 bases between. CDR3 length equals 15 residues. Germline CDR1 reads SGDLS; CDR2 reads YYNGEE. In nucleotides, the CDR3 is TGTGCCAGCAGCGTAGAGACCACTCGGGCAGATACGCAGTATTTT. Translating gives CASSVETTRADTQYF.

This clone was found once. The gene calls are TRBV19 and TRBJ2-1; TRBD1 might be the D (5 bases). The CDR3 length is 17 residues. Germline V lookup: CDR1 LNHDA, CDR2 SQIVND (reference sequence). The germline V and J ends were trimmed by 3 bases and 0 bases, with 15 bases remaining between them. CDR3 DNA: TGTGCCAGTAGTATTGGGTTAGGGGAAGGCTCCTACAATGAGCAGTTCTTC. This sequence encodes CASSIGLGEGSYNEQFF.

The V and J genes are TRBV28 and TRBJ2-2, with 8 bases aligning to TRBD2. Germline V gives CDR1 MDHEN, CDR2 SYDVKM. J lost 9 bases, V lost 4 bases, and 13 bases had no gene match. The CDR3 loop spans 16 amino acids. The CDR3 loop is CASSSHLRGAYRELFF. CDR3 bases: TGTGCCAGCAGTTCTCATCTGCGGGGGGCCTACCGGGAGCTGTTTTTT. Supplemented by reference TRBV28 and TRBJ2-2, the full variable domain reads DVKVTQSSRYLVKRTGEKVFLECVQDMDHENMFWYRQDPGLGLRLIYFSYDVKMKEKGDIPEGYSVSREKKERFSLILESASTNQTSMYLCASSSHLRGAYRELFFGEGSRLTVL.

This chain connects TRBV9 to TRBJ2-5; no clear D. The CDR3 loop spans 16 amino acids. V was shortened by 0 bases and J by 2 bases, with 14 bases between the two germline ends. Germline V gene data show CDR1 as SGDLS and CDR2 as YYNGEE. CDR3 residues: CASSVGIGRPQETQYF. As DNA, the CDR3 is TGTGCCAGCAGCGTAGGAATCGGCAGGCCACAAGAGACCCAGTACTTC. Full variable domain (missing parts from reference TRBV9 and TRBJ2-5): DSGVTQTPKHLITATGQRVTLRCSPRSGDLSVYWYQQSLDQGLQFLIQYYNGEERAKGNILERFSAQQFPDLHSELNLSSLELGDSALYFCASSVGIGRPQETQYFGPGTRLLVL.

This clone was picked up one time. The chain joins TRBV19 to TRBJ1-5; D not certain. Germline V gene data show CDR1 as LNHDA and CDR2 as SQIVND (reference sequence). The CDR3 spans 12 residues. The V gene lost 5 bases and the J gene lost 3 bases, with 5 bases spanning the gap. In DNA form, the CDR3 reads TGTGCCAGTAGTCTAATCAATCAGCCCCAGCATTTT. This translates into CASSLINQPQHF.

This chain links TRBV16 with TRBJ1-1; no reliable D call. V was pared by 4 bases and J by 3 bases, with 15 bases between. Germline CDR1 reads KGHSY; CDR2 reads FQNENV. The CDR3 is made up of 15 amino acids. CDR3: CASSRTLTGDTEAFF. CDR3 nucleotides: TGTGCCAGCAGCCGGACTTTGACTGGGGACACTGAAGCTTTCTTT.

The J gene is TRBJ2-2, the V gene TRBV6-1; TRBD2 aligns across 12 bases. This CDR3 spans 14 amino acids. The germline V gene encodes CDR1 MNHNS and CDR2 SASEGT. Trimming at V came to 6 bases and at J to 6 bases, leaving 2 bases not matched to a gene. The CDR3 reads CASRASGGAGELFF. CDR3 nucleotides: TGTGCCAGCAGGGCTAGCGGGGGGGCCGGGGAGCTGTTTTTT.

This chain uses TRBV5-5 with TRBJ2-7; D is possibly TRBD1 (6 bases). With 4 bases removed from V and 2 bases from J, the gap between germline ends came to 10 bases. CDR3 length: 13 residues. Germline lookup yields CDR1 SGHKS and CDR2 YYEKEE (reference sequence). The CDR3 spells CASSIGTPYEQYF. The CDR3 region has the DNA TGTGCCAGCAGCATAGGGACACCCTACGAGCAGTACTTC.

The rearrangement joins TRBV5-1 to TRBJ1-2, with TRBD1 identical over 10 bases. CDR1 and CDR2 (germline): SGHRS, YFSETQ. With 0 bases clipped from V and 5 bases from J, the junction kept 1 base outside the gene matches. The CDR3 extends over 14 amino acids. The CDR3 loop reads CASSLADRGYGYTF. The DNA of the CDR3 is TGCGCCAGCAGCTTGGCGGACAGGGGGTATGGCTACACCTTC.

The V gene is TRBV2, the J gene TRBJ2-3; D remains ambiguous. This CDR3 is built from 13 residues. CDR1 and CDR2 from the germline V gene are SNHLY and FYNNEI. V was clipped by 3 bases and J by 2 bases, with 6 bases between them. The CDR3 is CASSDRVTDTQYF. The CDR3 bases are TGTGCCAGCAGTGATCGGGTCACAGATACGCAGTATTTT.

This rearrangement joins TRBV6-6 to TRBJ1-2; 10 bases agree with TRBD1. The CDR3 length is 15 residues. V gave up 6 bases and J gave up 0 bases; unmatched junction bases: 4. Germline V gene data show CDR1 as MNHNY and CDR2 as SVGAGI (reference sequence). The CDR3 protein is CASSLDRGPNYGYTF. As DNA, the CDR3 is TGTGCCAGCAGCCTCGACAGGGGGCCTAACTATGGCTACACCTTC.

This rearrangement joins TRBV7-2 to TRBJ1-5; TRBD1 matches at 9 bases. The CDR3 extends over 15 amino acids. CDR1 and CDR2 (germline): SGHTA, FQGNSA. V dropped 5 bases and J dropped 3; count of bases not matched to a gene: 5. CDR3 region: CASSVGTGFNQPQHF. The CDR3 nucleotides read TGTGCCAGCAGCGTGGGGACAGGGTTCAATCAGCCCCAGCATTTT.

The gene calls are TRBV11-2 and TRBJ2-1, with D perhaps TRBD2 (5 bases). Trimming cost V 4 bases and J 15 bases, with 16 bases left between them. The CDR3 spans 12 residues. CDR1 and CDR2 (germline): SGHAT, FQNNGV. The CDR3 reads CASSYRGLLRFF. The CDR3, as DNA: TGTGCCAGCAGCTACCGAGGACTGTTGAGGTTCTTC.

V usage is TRBV7-9 and J usage is TRBJ2-2; tentative D call: TRBD1 (6 bases). CDR1 is SEHNR, CDR2 FQNEAQ, per germline (reference sequence). Trimming removed 3 bases at V and 1 base at J, with 6 bases between. The CDR3 has 14 amino acids. CDR3 coding DNA: TGTGCCAGCAGCTTGACAGGGAACACCGGGGAGCTGTTTTTT. This gives the protein CASSLTGNTGELFF.

The chain combines TRBV7-9 with TRBJ1-4, with a possible D match to TRBD1 (6 bases). CDR1 and CDR2 (germline): SEHNR, FQNEAQ (reference sequence). The CDR3 is 14 residues long. The V end lost 3 bases, the J end lost 5 bases, and 10 bases lay between the germline ends. CDR3 region: CASSFGQGNEKLFF. The DNA of the CDR3 is TGTGCCAGCAGCTTTGGGCAGGGGAATGAAAAACTGTTTTTT. Full variable domain (remainder filled in from reference TRBV7-9 and TRBJ1-4): DTGVSQNPRHKITKRGQNVTFRCDPISEHNRLYWYRQTLGQGPEFLTYFQNEAQLEKSRLLSDRFSAERPKGSFSTLEIQRTEQGDSAMYLCASSFGQGNEKLFFGSGTQLSVL.

V is TRBV7-2 and J is TRBJ2-1; unclear D gene. Trimming removed 5 bases at V and 5 bases at J, with 16 bases between. CDR1 is SGHTA and CDR2 is FQGNSA in the germline V gene. This CDR3 region has 15 residues. In nucleotides, the CDR3 is TGTGCCAGCAGCCAGACTCTCGTCTTGAACAATGAGCAGTTCTTC. Translated, it gives CASSQTLVLNNEQFF.

The J gene is TRBJ1-5, the V gene TRBV13; the D is unclear. This CDR3 region has 16 residues. Germline lookup yields CDR1 PRHDT and CDR2 FYEKMQ (reference sequence). The V gene lost 1 base and the J gene lost 2 bases, with 12 bases spanning the gap. The CDR3 DNA is TGTGCCAGCAGCTTAGCGTCCATAACGGGCAATCAGCCCCAGCATTTT. Translation gives CASSLASITGNQPQHF.

J is TRBJ2-7 and V is TRBV6-5, with 8 bases matching TRBD1. Germline V CDR1 and CDR2: MNHEY, SVGAGI. V gave up 11 bases and J gave up 6 bases; unmatched junction bases: 12. CDR3 length equals 13 residues. The CDR3 DNA follows: TGTGCCGCCGGGGAGGACAGGGTTAGCGAGCAGTACTTC. Protein sequence: CAAGEDRVSEQYF.